Each of the 2 T cell receptor beta chains below was sequenced from the same sample in a study of graft-versus-host responses after intestinal transplantation. The assay was immunoSEQ multiplex PCR, and TCRdb's table has in-frame clones only and misses some. The table shows roughly 13,000 clones, with more than 30% occurring only once. Plating combined about 200,000 CFSE-labeled responder cells with about 200,000 irradiated, violet-dye-labeled stimulator cells. Sample: alloreactive CD8+ T cells from a mixed lymphocyte reaction culture, taken before intestinal transplant. Sample subset: CFSE-low proliferating T cells sorted from roughly 6-day pre-transplant mixed lymphocyte reaction (GvH or HvG direction). These receptors were taken from a human patient who received an intestinal transplant.

This clone was counted a few times. The V gene is TRBV5-1, the J gene TRBJ1-2, with 8 bases identical to TRBD1. From germline, CDR1 is SGHRS and CDR2 YFSETQ. V dropped 3 bases and J dropped 2; count of bases not matched to a gene: 6. The CDR3 has 15 amino acids. CDR3 sequence reads: CASSSGTGLNYGYTF. In DNA, the CDR3 is TGCGCCAGCAGCTCCGGGACAGGTTTAAACTATGGCTACACCTTC.

V is TRBV6-1 and J is TRBJ2-7, with TRBD1 identical over 11 bases. The CDR3 is made up of 14 amino acids. After removal of 3 bases from V and 2 bases from J, the junction contained 0 bases not matched to a gene. CDR1 MNHNS and CDR2 SASEGT come from the germline V gene. This chain's CDR3 is CASSEGQGAYEQYF. The CDR3 DNA sequence: TGTGCCAGCAGTGAGGGACAGGGGGCCTACGAGCAGTACTTC.